This TCR beta chain was recorded in a study of blood T cell repertoires in COVID-19. Study as a whole: The cDNA or gDNA used as material had been derived from T cells, B-cell-depleted T cells, or PBMCs.

TCRdb's table, derived via immunoSEQ multiplex PCR, lists solely in-frame clones and lacks some. This table holds roughly 80,000 clones, about three quarters found once. The sequence derives from a human donor in a cohort sampled during active COVID-19. Sequenced material: peripheral blood.

DNA of the CDR3: TGTGCCAGCAGCTTAGGACAGGGGGCCTACGAGCAGTACTTC. It is translated as CASSLGQGAYEQYF. The V call is TRBV13, the J call TRBJ2-7, with 8 bases fitting TRBD1. J lost 2 bases, V lost 0 bases, and 0 bases had no gene match. Germline loops: CDR1 PRHDT, CDR2 FYEKMQ (reference sequence). This CDR3 contains 14 residues.